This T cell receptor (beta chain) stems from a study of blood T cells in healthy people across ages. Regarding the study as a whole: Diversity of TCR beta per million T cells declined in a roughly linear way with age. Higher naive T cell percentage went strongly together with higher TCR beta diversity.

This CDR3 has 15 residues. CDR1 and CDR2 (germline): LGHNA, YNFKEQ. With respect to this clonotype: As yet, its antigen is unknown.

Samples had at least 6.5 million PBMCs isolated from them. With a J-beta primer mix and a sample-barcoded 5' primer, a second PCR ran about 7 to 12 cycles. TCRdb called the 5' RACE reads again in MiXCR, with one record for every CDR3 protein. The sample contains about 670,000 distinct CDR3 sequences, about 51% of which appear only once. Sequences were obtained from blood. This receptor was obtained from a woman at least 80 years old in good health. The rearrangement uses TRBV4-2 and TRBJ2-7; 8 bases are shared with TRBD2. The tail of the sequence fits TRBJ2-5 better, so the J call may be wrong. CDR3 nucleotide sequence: TGTGCCAGCAGCCAAGAGTCACAGCGGGGGGAGACCCAGTACTTC. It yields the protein CASSQESQRGETQYF.